The present T cell receptor (beta chain) was sequenced within a study of T cell changes during pregnancy in multiple sclerosis. The table came from immunoSEQ multiplex PCR; TCRdb's copy has only in-frame clones and leaves some out. The data contain around 92,000 clones, 90% to 95% of them singletons. The length of the CDR3 is 15 residues. CDR1 is SSHAT and CDR2 is FNYEAQ in the germline V gene (reference sequence). A remark on this clone: A read error may produce the germline difference seen at one junction end.

Source: peripheral blood, taken in the third trimester of pregnancy. This clonotype originated in a female donor with multiple sclerosis, enrolled in a pregnancy study. The chain employs TRBV7-7 and TRBJ2-5; 8 bases are shared with TRBD1. DNA of the CDR3: TGTGCTAGCAGCTTAGCCAGGGGGCGGGAAGAGACCCAGTACTTC. This sequence encodes CASSLARGREETQYF.